This T cell receptor beta chain emerged from a study of shared clonotypes between healthy human individuals (dated by TCRdb to between 2020 and 2021). About the investigation overall: Three men and a couple of women, aged 18 to 49 years, made up the cohort. For each donor, CD4 naive and CD4 memory were each given three plates, CD8 naive was given two plates, and CD8 memory was given one plate. To estimate repertoire size and how much clonotypes are shared between individuals, the study performed deep sequencing of blood TCR repertoires from a handful of healthy adults. To increase sequencing depth and limit assay-specific biases, different laboratories used diverse techniques to prepare libraries and sequence TCR repertoires. Each donor's leukapheresis produced roughly between roughly 0.94 and 9.5 billion PBMCs. What the study reported, not specific to this receptor: Sampling was limited to blood, and TCR repertoires in tissue likely differ from TCR repertoires in blood. Naive subsets generally had larger estimated clonotype richness than memory subsets did. Even with the large sequencing depth, rarefaction of the sorted-subset datasets indicated that sequencing was incomplete. The genetic and exposure-history diversity represented was limited by the small number of donors. Compared with non-shared clonotypes, the clonotypes found in all four sorted-subset donors had higher generation probabilities. Pairwise subsampling led to the expectation that sequencing depth would affect the degree of clonotype sharing among donors. Across a handful of donors, approximately 5% of naive CD4, more than 3% of naive CD8, about 2.3% of memory CD4, and 0.4% of memory CD8 clonotypes were shared.

CD8 naive samples were CD45RO-negative cells positively selected for CCR7, giving a CD45RA+CCR7+ population that excluded TemRA cells. The donors were healthy, HIV-negative adults with no recently reported acute infections or vaccinations. Every donor was a Caucasian adult residing in Nashville, Tennessee, USA. After blood collection by leukapheresis, PBMCs were isolated using Ficoll-Histopaque density gradient centrifugation and then cryopreserved in the vapor phase of liquid nitrogen. Analytical flow cytometry was used to check the purity and quantity of each magnetically sorted T cell population. Genomic DNA was isolated from every sorted fraction and measured by UV absorbance on a Nanodrop 2000c. Trimming takes 8 bases from V and 1 base from J, and the germline ends sit 12 bases apart. Including cysteine and phenylalanine, the CDR3 has 14 amino acids. The only DNA kept is the CDR3, 42 bases in frame from the first base. CDR1 MDHEN and CDR2 SYDVKM were looked up in the germline V gene.

Using the deep immunoSEQ assay, multiplex PCR amplified TCR CDR3 regions from genomic DNA. Genomic DNA extracted from each cell subset was distributed evenly over all wells of several immunoSEQ 96-well plates, and each plate served as one replicate. Each replicate PCR for sorted subsets received 150 to 250 ng genomic DNA, equal to about 29,000 T cell genomes. Purified libraries were quantified with a Qubit 3.0 fluorometer, sized on a Bioanalyzer 2100, and re-quantified with the KAPA Library Quantification kit. Every immunoSEQ 96-well plate was sequenced on a dedicated single-read 150-cycle Illumina NextSeq 550 flow cell. The original pipeline was this. Because the immunoSEQ output included only junctional sequences and no quality scores, the filtering could not be the same as the filtering used for full-length reads. To assign V/J genes and CDR3, sequences were annotated against IMGT germline references using PyIR, a Python wrapper for IgBLAST v1.9. Any read was removed if the V/J assignment was weak (E-value above 1e-6), the CDR3 was missing, or the read contained stop codons, out-of-frame junctions, or ambiguous translated residues. V3J clonotypes were defined as sequences sharing an identical inferred V gene, J gene, and CDR3 amino acid sequence. Percentage overlap between repertoires was calculated by dividing the number of shared unique clonotypes by the size of the smaller repertoire. Repertoire richness was assessed with RTK rarefaction, the Chao1 estimator, and Recon v2.1 estimates of unobserved clonotypes. OLGA was used to compute generation probabilities for all TCRbeta clonotypes that the gDNA method yielded from four donors. TCRdb stores this immuneACCESS table with in-frame sequences only. Part of the clones is absent; in the studies checked, under half of the shortfall reflects unresolved V genes, and no reason is known for the rest. The DNA gave D and trimming, while V, J and clone size come from that table. The sample contains about 2.2 million clones, around 95% of them found a single time. Around 1.7% of the sample belongs to the ten largest clones.

With respect to this clone: The antigen this receptor binds is unknown. Per-base quality was not reported, and no clone a single base away is much larger than it.

The V gene is TRBV28 and the J gene is TRBJ2-1; confidence is insufficient to name the D gene. The TCR originated in a man between 18 and 29 years old in good health. Some clones in this sample may be carry-over from other donors' samples. The sample consisted of naive CD8+ T cells from PBMCs. Taken with the paper, the label for cell subset or site translates to: CD45RA+CCR7+. The nucleotide sequence is given as TGTGCCAGCGAAGAGACCCTATCCTACAATGAGCAGTTCTTC. Its translation is CASEETLSYNEQFF.